This T cell receptor (beta chain) was retrieved from a study of blood T cell repertoires in COVID-19. Germline trimming cut 11 bases from V and 11 bases from J; bases unmatched to any gene: 13. The CDR3 runs to 12 residues. CDR1 MNHEY and CDR2 SVGAGI come from the germline V gene. Sequenced by immunoSEQ multiplex PCR; TCRdb stores in-frame clones only, minus some. Among about 54,000 clones listed, roughly nine tenths were seen once. The chain combines TRBV6-5 with TRBJ1-1, with 8 bases that match TRBD1. The clonotype comes from a woman in her sixties or seventies with active or convalescent COVID-19. Sequencing was carried out using peripheral blood. The CDR3, as DNA: TGTGCCGGACAGGGTACTTCCGGTGGGGCTTTCTTT. This encodes CAGQGTSGGAFF.